Listed below are T cell receptor beta chains from one sample, sequenced in a study of blood T cell repertoires in COVID-19. Assay: immunoSEQ multiplex PCR; the TCRdb copy retains only in-frame clones and omits some. The table shows roughly 200,000 clones, with 70% to 90% occurring only once. What was sequenced was peripheral blood. These receptors were obtained from a human donor with active or convalescent COVID-19. The donor label of this sample is uncertain. Each CDR3 is given with its conserved first and last residue. Each record gives: J gene, V gene, D gene, CDR3 length, clone size, CDR3 DNA, CDR3 protein. The D gene is left open where the match is weak. Size tells how often a clone was seen (once, few, many) or the class of an expanded clone, and some rows leave it out.

J: TRBJ1-1; V: TRBV6-1; D: -; length: 15; size: -; DNA: TGTGCCAGCAGTGAAGATAAGTGGAAGGAGTATGAAGCTTTCTTT; CDR3: CASSEDKWKEYEAFF
J: TRBJ2-2; V: TRBV9; D: TRBD2; length: 16; size: -; DNA: TGTGCCAGCAGCGTAGACGGCGGGAGGAACACCGGGGAGCTGTTTTTT; CDR3: CASSVDGGRNTGELFF
J: TRBJ2-2; V: TRBV9; D: TRBD2; length: 18; size: -; DNA: TGTGCCAGCGGGGAAGGGGCCGGCGGGAGGACTAACACCGGGGAGCTGTTTTTT; CDR3: CASGEGAGGRTNTGELFF
J: TRBJ1-6; V: TRBV4-1; D: TRBD1; length: 17; size: few; DNA: TGCGCCAGCAGCCAAGCCCTGGTGGGACAGTATAATTCACCCCTCCACTTT; CDR3: CASSQALVGQYNSPLHF
J: TRBJ2-2; V: TRBV18; D: -; length: 13; size: -; DNA: TGTGCCAGCCCCGTCACAAACACCGGGGAGCTGTTTTTT; CDR3: CASPVTNTGELFF
J: TRBJ1-6; V: TRBV4-1; D: TRBD1; length: 15; size: few; DNA: TGCGCCAGCAGCCACGGGACAGCGAATAATTCACCCCTCCACTTT; CDR3: CASSHGTANNSPLHF
J: TRBJ2-7; V: TRBV9; D: -; length: 14; size: -; DNA: TGTGCCAGCAGCTTGAGGGAAGACGTCTACGAGCAGTACTTC; CDR3: CASSLREDVYEQYF
J: TRBJ1-1; V: TRBV20-1; D: -; length: 11; size: -; DNA: TGCAGTGCCCCCCGGGGGGGTGAAGCTTTCTTT; CDR3: CSAPRGGEAFF
J: TRBJ2-7; V: TRBV3-1/TRBV3-2; D: TRBD2; length: 16; size: -; DNA: TGTGCCAGCAGCCCTACGGGACTAGCGGCACCCTACGAGCAGTACTTC; CDR3: CASSPTGLAAPYEQYF
J: TRBJ2-4; V: TRBV7-3; D: -; length: 16; size: once; DNA: TGTGCCAGCAGCTTAACGACGCCCGGGGGAAGAAACATTCAGTACTTC; CDR3: CASSLTTPGGRNIQYF
J: TRBJ1-3; V: TRBV28; D: -; length: 15; size: -; DNA: TGTGCCAGCAGTTTATTGGGGGCCTCTGGAAACACCATATATTTT; CDR3: CASSLLGASGNTIYF
J: TRBJ1-1; V: TRBV29-1; D: -; length: 13; size: once; DNA: TGCAGCGTCCCTCGGGGGGCGGACGCTGAAGCTTTCTTT; CDR3: CSVPRGADAEAFF
J: TRBJ1-2; V: TRBV9; D: -; length: 12; size: -; DNA: TGTGCCAGCAGCGCGTACAGGGACGGCTACACCTTC; CDR3: CASSAYRDGYTF
J: TRBJ1-5; V: TRBV7-9; D: TRBD1; length: 14; size: -; DNA: TGTGCCAGCACCCAGGGGGTAGGCAATCAGCCCCAGCATTTT; CDR3: CASTQGVGNQPQHF
J: TRBJ1-4; V: TRBV4-3; D: TRBD1; length: 15; size: -; DNA: TGCGCCAGCAGCCAACAGGGGGCGCCTAGGGAAAAACTGTTTTTT; CDR3: CASSQQGAPREKLFF
J: TRBJ2-5; V: TRBV28; D: -; length: 12; size: -; DNA: TGTGCCAGCAGTTCAGGGAGGGAGACCCAGTACTTC; CDR3: CASSSGRETQYF
J: TRBJ2-2; V: TRBV11-3; D: -; length: 16; size: -; DNA: TGTGCCAGCAGCTTACAGCTAGCGCTGAGGGCCGGGGAGCTGTTTTTT; CDR3: CASSLQLALRAGELFF
J: TRBJ2-1; V: TRBV5-5; D: TRBD2; length: 15; size: -; DNA: TGTGCCAGCAGCCTATCTAGCGGCTCCTACAATGAGCAGTTCTTC; CDR3: CASSLSSGSYNEQFF
J: TRBJ2-5; V: TRBV4-2; D: TRBD2; length: 14; size: many; DNA: TGTGCCAGCAGCACGGGAGGGAGCCAAGAGACCCAGTACTTC; CDR3: CASSTGGSQETQYF
J: TRBJ2-5; V: TRBV29-1; D: TRBD2; length: 16; size: -; DNA: TGCAGCGTTGGGGGGACTAGCGGGATGGAGCGGGAGACCCAGTACTTC; CDR3: CSVGGTSGMERETQYF
J: TRBJ1-1; V: TRBV7-3; D: -; length: 16; size: -; DNA: TGTGCCAGCAGCCAAAGAGACGGACTTAGACCCACTGAAGCTTTCTTT; CDR3: CASSQRDGLRPTEAFF
J: TRBJ2-7; V: TRBV4-1; D: -; length: 16; size: -; DNA: TGCGCCAGCAGCCACCCAGGAGGAGGGGGGGCCTACGAGCAGTACTTC; CDR3: CASSHPGGGGAYEQYF
J: TRBJ1-4; V: TRBV29-1; D: -; length: 13; size: -; DNA: TGCAGCGTCCTAGATGCAACTAATGAAAAACTGTTTTTT; CDR3: CSVLDATNEKLFF
J: TRBJ1-1; V: TRBV28; D: TRBD1; length: 14; size: -; DNA: TGTGCCAGCAGTATTACAGGGGTGGGTACTGAAGCTTTCTTT; CDR3: CASSITGVGTEAFF
J: TRBJ1-3; V: TRBV28; D: -; length: 13; size: -; DNA: TGTGCCAGCAGTTTATACGAGAGAAACACCATATATTTT; CDR3: CASSLYERNTIYF
J: TRBJ1-2; V: TRBV28; D: -; length: 10; size: once; DNA: TGTGCCAGTTTAGATGATGGCTACACCTTC; CDR3: CASLDDGYTF
J: TRBJ2-3; V: TRBV7-3; D: TRBD2; length: 16; size: -; DNA: TGTGCCAGCAGCACGTCTAGCGGGGGGGCCGGAGATACGCAGTATTTT; CDR3: CASSTSSGGAGDTQYF
J: TRBJ1-4; V: TRBV5-1; D: -; length: 14; size: -; DNA: TGCGCCAGCAGCGTGGGTGCGACTAATGAAAAACTGTTTTTT; CDR3: CASSVGATNEKLFF
J: TRBJ1-3; V: TRBV5-1; D: -; length: 15; size: -; DNA: TGCGCCAGCAGCTTGATGTCCAGGGCTGGAAACACCATATATTTT; CDR3: CASSLMSRAGNTIYF
J: TRBJ1-4; V: TRBV5-1; D: -; length: 15; size: -; DNA: TGCGCCAGCAGCTTGGCAGGGGTTCCTGGGGAAAAACTGTTTTTT; CDR3: CASSLAGVPGEKLFF
J: TRBJ2-3; V: TRBV4-1; D: TRBD1; length: 16; size: -; DNA: TGCGCCAGCAGCTACTCACCGGGACAGCCCACAGATACGCAGTATTTT; CDR3: CASSYSPGQPTDTQYF
J: TRBJ2-2; V: TRBV28; D: -; length: 14; size: -; DNA: TGTGCCAGTACTCCAGCGGGTTCCACCGGGGAGCTGTTTTTT; CDR3: CASTPAGSTGELFF
J: TRBJ1-1; V: TRBV5-1; D: -; length: 14; size: -; DNA: TGCGCCAGCAGCTTTGACAGGATGAACACTGAAGCTTTCTTT; CDR3: CASSFDRMNTEAFF
J: TRBJ2-3; V: TRBV5-1; D: TRBD2; length: 15; size: -; DNA: TGCGCCAGCAGCCAAGCGGCGGGGGTCACAAATACGCAGTATTTT; CDR3: CASSQAAGVTNTQYF
J: TRBJ2-1; V: TRBV12-3/TRBV12-4; D: -; length: 13; size: -; DNA: TGTGCCAGCAGTTTGCCTCCTAACAATGAGCAGTTCTTC; CDR3: CASSLPPNNEQFF
J: TRBJ2-7; V: TRBV7-2; D: TRBD2; length: 17; size: once; DNA: TGTGCCAGCAGCTTACGGCAGGGCGGGGGGTTCACCTACGAGCAGTACTTC; CDR3: CASSLRQGGGFTYEQYF
J: TRBJ1-5; V: TRBV5-1; D: -; length: 15; size: -; DNA: TGCGCCAGCAAGAGGGATGTGTCTCCTAATCAGCCCCAGCATTTT; CDR3: CASKRDVSPNQPQHF
J: TRBJ2-3; V: TRBV20-1; D: -; length: 11; size: -; DNA: TGCAGTGCTTTACCAGGAGATACGCAGTATTTT; CDR3: CSALPGDTQYF
J: TRBJ1-1; V: TRBV7-3; D: TRBD1; length: 17; size: -; DNA: TGTGCCAGCAGCCAAACCGGGACAGGGAGGGGGAACACTGAAGCTTTCTTT; CDR3: CASSQTGTGRGNTEAFF
J: TRBJ2-7; V: TRBV4-3; D: TRBD2; length: 18; size: -; DNA: TGCGCCAGCAGCCAAGGAACGAGGACTAGCACAACCTCCTACGAGCAGTACTTC; CDR3: CASSQGTRTSTTSYEQYF
J: TRBJ2-3; V: TRBV6-5; D: -; length: 13; size: -; DNA: TGTGCCACCTTGGAGCGGGTACGGGATACGCAGTATTTT; CDR3: CATLERVRDTQYF
J: TRBJ2-1; V: TRBV14; D: TRBD2; length: 13; size: -; DNA: TGTGCCAGCAGCCCTAGCGGGGGGCGGGAGCAGTTCTTC; CDR3: CASSPSGGREQFF
J: TRBJ2-1; V: TRBV2; D: TRBD2; length: 15; size: -; DNA: TGTGCCAGCAAAAAAGACCCAGCGGGAGACTATGAGCAGTTCTTC; CDR3: CASKKDPAGDYEQFF
J: TRBJ1-5; V: TRBV6-2/TRBV6-3; D: -; length: 15; size: -; DNA: TGTGCCAGCAGTCACTCAGGGACAAGGGACCAGCCCCAGCATTTT; CDR3: CASSHSGTRDQPQHF
J: TRBJ2-1; V: TRBV5-6; D: -; length: 14; size: -; DNA: TGTGCCAGCAGCTTACAAAGTGTGCGAGGTGTGCAGTTCTTC; CDR3: CASSLQSVRGVQFF
J: TRBJ1-4; V: TRBV5-6; D: TRBD1; length: 14; size: -; DNA: TGTGCCAGCAGTTTCGGGACAGCTAATGAAAAACTGTTTTTT; CDR3: CASSFGTANEKLFF
J: TRBJ2-5; V: TRBV9; D: TRBD1; length: 16; size: -; DNA: TGTGCCAGCAGCGGTCACCCGACAGGGGGCCTGGAGACCCAGTACTTC; CDR3: CASSGHPTGGLETQYF
J: TRBJ1-3; V: TRBV3-1/TRBV3-2; D: -; length: 15; size: once; DNA: TGTGCCAGCAGCCAAGAACCGGGGGGTGGAAACACCATATATTTT; CDR3: CASSQEPGGGNTIYF
J: TRBJ1-5; V: TRBV4-3; D: -; length: 17; size: -; DNA: TGCGCCAGCAGCCAAGATCCCCAGGGAGGGAGCAATCAGCCCCAGCATTTT; CDR3: CASSQDPQGGSNQPQHF
J: TRBJ2-4; V: TRBV7-3; D: -; length: 22; size: -; DNA: TGTGCCAGCAGCTTAATTCAACTAAGGGTTACTAGCTTCCAGACAGCCAAAAACATTCAGTACTTC; CDR3: CASSLIQLRVTSFQTAKNIQYF
J: TRBJ1-5; V: TRBV6-2/TRBV6-3; D: -; length: 17; size: -; DNA: TGTGCCAGCAGCCCGCCCCCTCTTTATAGGGGTGATCAGCCCCAGCATTTT; CDR3: CASSPPPLYRGDQPQHF
J: TRBJ2-5; V: TRBV24-1; D: TRBD2; length: 15; size: -; DNA: TGTGCCACCAGTGATTTGACTAGCGGCAAAGAGACCCAGTACTTC; CDR3: CATSDLTSGKETQYF